This T cell receptor beta chain was recorded in a study of metastatic and nonmetastatic thyroid tumors. Overall study: Malignant thyroid and benign thyroid patients provided blood and tumor or nodule tissue whose repertoires were compared. Study-wide points: Malignant thyroid tumors reportedly exceeded benign nodules significantly in TCR beta diversity, with the difference appearing in blood and tumor.

CDR3 size: 15 residues. Trimming removed 0 bases from V and 7 bases from J, with 13 bases in between. Germline V gene lookup returns CDR1 SGHNT and CDR2 YYREEE (reference sequence). How the authors handled the data: Using the CDR3 differences seen across clinicopathological groups, the authors built a distant-metastasis classifier for papillary thyroid cancer, which was meant to discriminate distant-metastatic patients. Via MiXCR, TCRdb re-called the PCR reads. The V and J calls and clone size are TCRdb's, not the authors'. The table lists about 85,000 clones, less than 10% of them singletons. This clone was counted between two and nine times. The antigen is undetermined. No treatment of any kind had been given to any patient before thyroid surgery.

Sequenced material: blood. V usage is TRBV5-4 and J usage is TRBJ2-2; D is perhaps TRBD1 or TRBD2 (5 bases each). This sequence was found in a female donor with papillary thyroid cancer or a benign thyroid nodule (not recorded which). Some clones in this sample may be carry-over from other donors' samples. DNA of the CDR3: TGTGCCAGCAGCTTGGGAGGGGCGAGGGACGGGGAGCTGTTTTTT. Translating it yields CASSLGGARDGELFF.